The 21 T cell receptor beta chains presented below share a single source sample, sequenced in a study of blood T cell repertoires in COVID-19. The assay was immunoSEQ multiplex PCR, and TCRdb's table has in-frame clones only and misses some. The profile shows over 110,000 clones, roughly 84% of them singletons. Sample: PBMCs or T cells enriched from blood (not recorded which). The receptors were gathered from a man aged 40-50 years with acute COVID-19.

The V call is TRBV4-2, the J call TRBJ1-6; D remains unclear. This CDR3 contains 17 residues. Trimming cost V 0 bases and J 0 bases, with 9 bases left between them. Germline V lookup: CDR1 LGHNA, CDR2 YNFKEQ. The CDR3 coding sequence is TGTGCCAGCAGCCAAGATATAGTAAGCTCCTATAATTCACCCCTCCACTTT. It codes for CASSQDIVSSYNSPLHF.

The DNA for the CDR3 is TGTGCCAGCAGCCGAGACAGCGAAATAACTGGAAACACCATATATTTT. This sequence encodes CASSRDSEITGNTIYF. The J gene is TRBJ1-3, the V gene TRBV5-4; D perhaps matches TRBD1 (5 bases). Germline values: CDR1 SGHNT, CDR2 YYREEE (reference sequence). The CDR3 covers 16 residues. V lost 4 bases, J lost 2 bases, and 16 bases lay in between.

This chain uses TRBV4-2 with TRBJ2-1; D possibly corresponds to TRBD1 (6 bases). Trimming took 0 bases from V and 5 from J, leaving 11 bases between them. The CDR3 spans 15 residues. CDR1 and CDR2 (germline): LGHNA, YNFKEQ. CDR3 protein: CASSQDNREDNEQFF. The CDR3, as DNA: TGTGCCAGCAGCCAAGATAACAGGGAAGACAATGAGCAGTTCTTC.

The CDR3 DNA follows: TGTGCCAGCAGTTACGGGCAGAGTGATGGCTACACCTTC. Translating gives CASSYGQSDGYTF. The rearrangement joins TRBV6-5 to TRBJ1-2; D gene ambiguous. V dropped 2 bases and J dropped 6 bases, with 10 bases sitting between them. Germline V lookup: CDR1 MNHEY, CDR2 SVGAGI. The CDR3 extends over 13 amino acids.

The CDR3 region is CASSLVGQGGETQYF. The CDR3 nucleotides read TGTGCCAGCAGCTTAGTGGGACAGGGGGGAGAGACCCAGTACTTC. The gene calls are TRBV11-2 and TRBJ2-5, with TRBD1 matching 11 bases. Germline-derived CDR1 and CDR2 are SGHAT and FQNNGV. V dropped 1 base and J dropped 4; count of bases not matched to a gene: 2. The CDR3 consists of 15 residues.

CDR3 in amino acids: CASSLQGPATNEKLFF. CDR3 coding DNA: TGTGCCAGCAGTCTACAGGGTCCAGCAACTAATGAAAAACTGTTTTTT. The chain couples TRBV28 to TRBJ1-4, with a tentative D call TRBD1 (6 bases). This CDR3 has 16 amino acids. CDR1 MDHEN and CDR2 SYDVKM come from the germline V gene. V shed 5 bases and J shed 0 bases, with 13 bases lying between them.

V and J are TRBV7-2 and TRBJ2-7, with TRBD2 matching 11 bases. This CDR3 region has 16 residues. From germline, CDR1 is SGHTA and CDR2 FQGNSA. J was trimmed by 0 bases and V by 6 bases; bases with no gene match: 7. The CDR3 region is CASSSPGLADSYEQYF. The CDR3 DNA sequence: TGTGCCAGCAGTTCACCGGGACTAGCGGACTCCTACGAGCAGTACTTC.

In this sample, this clone turned up once. The chain recombines TRBV19 with TRBJ2-1; TRBD2 agrees at 11 bases. V trimming: 9 bases; J trimming: 9 bases; junction bases outside the gene matches: 19. The CDR3 is made up of 17 amino acids. Germline lookup yields CDR1 LNHDA and CDR2 SQIVND (reference sequence). The CDR3 DNA reads TGTGCCAGCACGACACGGACTAGCGGGTTTTCGGTCGGTGAGCAGTTCTTC. It yields the protein CASTTRTSGFSVGEQFF.

The chain joins TRBV7-9 to TRBJ2-1, with 7 positions matching TRBD2. J gave up 9 bases and V 6 bases, and 2 bases lay outside the gene matches. The CDR3 has 11 amino acids. In germline, CDR1 is SEHNR, CDR2 FQNEAQ (reference sequence). The CDR3 DNA follows: TGTGCCAGCAGACTAGCGTCTGAGCAGTTCTTC. Amino acid sequence: CASRLASEQFF.

V gene TRBV16 combines with J gene TRBJ1-1; no clear D gene. Trimming removed 0 bases at V and 7 bases at J, with 9 bases between. CDR1 and CDR2 from the germline V gene are KGHSY and FQNENV. This CDR3 is 13 amino acids long. CDR3 sequence reads: CASSQSATGEAFF. As DNA, the CDR3 is TGTGCCAGCAGCCAATCAGCTACCGGTGAAGCTTTCTTT.

The V gene is TRBV12-3 or TRBV12-4, the J gene TRBJ2-7; 7 bases are a match to TRBD2. This CDR3 is built from 13 residues. J gave up 11 bases and V 6 bases, and 13 bases lay outside the gene matches. The CDR3 reads CASRRGGSRWKYF. For the CDR3, the DNA is TGTGCCAGCAGACGCGGGGGATCCAGGTGGAAGTACTTC.

This rearrangement joins TRBV6-2 or TRBV6-3 to TRBJ2-5; 7 positions agree with TRBD2. This CDR3 contains 13 residues. The germline V gene encodes CDR1 MNHEY and CDR2 SVGEGT. The V and J ends lost 6 bases and 5 bases, in that order; junction bases with no gene match: 6. CDR3 protein: CASSRAGFETQYF. CDR3 in DNA: TGTGCCAGCAGCCGAGCGGGGTTTGAGACCCAGTACTTC.

This chain joins TRBV19 and TRBJ2-1; D call uncertain. CDR1 LNHDA and CDR2 SQIVND come from the germline V gene (reference sequence). V lost 1 base, J lost 3 bases, and 7 bases lay in between. The CDR3 spans 14 residues. The CDR3 coding sequence is TGTGCCAGTAGTATAGTTGTTAGCTACAATGAGCAGTTCTTC. This codes for CASSIVVSYNEQFF.

The chain has TRBV12-3 or TRBV12-4 and TRBJ1-2, with D possibly TRBD1 on 5 matching bases. The CDR3 length is 11 residues. Trimming stripped 6 bases from V and 8 bases from J, with 10 bases between. The CDR3 DNA is TGTGCCAGCAGCTGGGGCCGCGGCTACACCTTC. Translating it yields CASSWGRGYTF.

The chain uses TRBV3-1 (or the pseudogene TRBV3-2) and TRBJ1-1; 7 positions match TRBD1. From germline, CDR1 is LGHDT and CDR2 YNNKEL (reference sequence). The CDR3 covers 17 residues. The trim removed 3 bases at V and 1 base at J, leaving 11 bases unmatched. The DNA for the CDR3 is TGTGCCAGCAGCCAGGGACAGAAAAACCTTCCGAACACTGAAGCTTTCTTT. Protein sequence: CASSQGQKNLPNTEAFF.

The rearrangement uses TRBV4-3 and TRBJ2-3; 10 bases are shared with TRBD2. Germline V gene lookup returns CDR1 LGHNA and CDR2 YSLEER. The J segment lost 2 bases and the V segment lost 0 bases, leaving 8 bases of the junction unmatched. This CDR3 contains 18 residues. The CDR3 region is CASSQDSGLADPTDTQYF. CDR3 sequence (DNA): TGCGCCAGCAGCCAAGATTCTGGACTAGCGGACCCCACAGATACGCAGTATTTT.

In the case of this clone: Different DNA sequences within this sample yield the same CDR3. The chain employs TRBV7-2 and TRBJ2-7; D might be TRBD2 (5 bases). CDR1 is SGHTA and CDR2 is FQGNSA in the germline V gene. Trimming left V 0 bases short and J 1 base short, with 7 bases between. CDR3 length equals 14 residues. The CDR3 DNA follows: TGTGCCAGCAGCTTAGCGGGGAGTTCCTACGAGCAGTACTTC. It codes for CASSLAGSSYEQYF. Variable domain in full (rest from reference TRBV7-2 and TRBJ2-7): GAGVSQSPSNKVTEKGKDVELRCDPISGHTALYWYRQSLGQGLEFLIYFQGNSAPDKSGLPSDRFSAERTGGSVSTLTIQRTQQEDSAVYLCASSLAGSSYEQYFGPGTRLTVT.

The chain has TRBV5-1 and TRBJ2-6; possibly TRBD1 for D (6 bases). CDR1 and CDR2 (germline): SGHRS, YFSETQ. The CDR3 extends over 18 amino acids. The V end lost 4 bases, the J end lost 4 bases, and 21 bases lay between the germline ends. CDR3 sequence: CASSLPPQIQGGANVLTF. CDR3 DNA: TGCGCCAGCAGCCTGCCCCCACAGATACAGGGAGGGGCCAACGTCCTGACTTTC.

V is TRBV27 and J is TRBJ2-7; 16 bases line up with TRBD2. This CDR3 region has 17 residues. The V segment lost 5 bases and the J segment 4 bases; nucleotides outside the gene matches: 8. The germline V gene encodes CDR1 MNHEY and CDR2 SMNVEV (reference sequence). The CDR3 spells CASSPGTSGRAPYEQYF. The DNA of the CDR3 is TGTGCCAGCAGTCCCGGGACTAGCGGGAGGGCCCCTTACGAGCAGTACTTC.

This chain joins TRBV6-4 and TRBJ2-2; possible D gene TRBD1, 5 bases. In germline, CDR1 is MRHNA, CDR2 SNTAGT. The CDR3 runs to 14 residues. V was clipped by 4 bases and J by 4 bases, with 10 bases between them. The CDR3 region is CASSVDTTTGELFF. The DNA of the CDR3 is TGTGCCAGCAGTGTGGACACGACCACCGGGGAGCTGTTTTTT.

This sequence joins TRBV11-2 and TRBJ1-2; D may be TRBD1 (5 bases). V was trimmed by 1 base and J by 5 bases, leaving 14 bases between them. The CDR3 is made up of 15 amino acids. CDR1 and CDR2 (germline): SGHAT, FQNNGV. The CDR3, as DNA: TGTGCCAGCAGCTTAGGGGGCGCCGGGCATTATGGCTACACCTTC. It yields the protein CASSLGGAGHYGYTF. The full variable domain, with the rest looked up from reference TRBV11-2 and TRBJ1-2, is EAGVAQSPRYKIIEKRQSVAFWCNPISGHATLYWYQQILGQGPKLLIQFQNNGVVDDSQLPKDRFSAERLKGVDSTLKIQPAKLEDSAVYLCASSLGGAGHYGYTFGSGTRLTVV.